The 18 T cell receptor beta chains below all came from one sample that was sequenced in a study of spatial heterogeneity in lung cancer. TCRdb passed the 5' RACE reads through MiXCR, listing each CDR3 protein once. The table has almost 75,000 distinct CDR3 sequences, about 14% seen once. Time point described: sample taken at primary tumor resection. Researchers sequenced whole RNA taken from tumor, nontumor lung or frozen PBMC without sorting. Here the sequenced sample was PBMCs, taken at surgery. The receptors derive from a male donor with early-stage non-small cell lung cancer.

The V and J genes are TRBV3-1 and TRBJ2-1; tentatively, D is TRBD2 (6 bases). Trimming shortened V by 4 bases and J by 8 bases, and 9 bases separated the two germline ends. Germline V gives CDR1 LGHDT, CDR2 YNNKEL (reference sequence). The CDR3 runs 12 residues. CDR3 bases: TGTGCCAGCAGCCTTCGGGAGCATGAGCAGTTCTTC. Encoded protein: CASSLREHEQFF.

This clonotype appeared a few times. This chain uses TRBV7-9 with TRBJ1-1; D uncertain. The CDR3 is 14 amino acids. Looked up from germline, CDR1 is SEHNR and CDR2 is FQNEAQ (reference sequence). The V end lost 1 base, the J end lost 4 bases, and 10 bases lay between the germline ends. The CDR3 spells CASSLVEAGTEAFF. Here the CDR3 DNA reads TGTGCCAGCAGCTTAGTGGAGGCGGGCACTGAAGCTTTCTTT.

This clonotype showed up many times. The rearrangement joins TRBV2 to TRBJ1-1, with D tentatively TRBD1 (5 bases). Germline V gene data show CDR1 as SNHLY and CDR2 as FYNNEI. This CDR3 has 14 residues. Trimming pared 2 bases from V and 6 bases from J, leaving 13 bases between. For the CDR3, the DNA is TGTGCCAGCAGTGAATCGGGGCCGGCCCCTGAAGCTTTCTTT. Translated, it gives CASSESGPAPEAFF. Complete variable domain (other parts from reference TRBV2 and TRBJ1-1): EPEVTQTPSHQVTQMGQEVILRCVPISNHLYFYWYRQILGQKVEFLVSFYNNEISEKSEIFDDQFSVERPDGSNFTLKIRSTKLEDSAMYFCASSESGPAPEAFFGQGTRLTVV.

The J gene is TRBJ2-5, the V gene TRBV5-1, with 7 positions matching TRBD2. Germline V gene data show CDR1 as SGHRS and CDR2 as YFSETQ. Losses at the gene ends were 2 bases for V and 4 bases for J; bases not matched to a gene: 8. This CDR3 has 15 amino acids. The CDR3 here is CASSFIGGRGETQYF. The CDR3 nucleotides read TGCGCCAGCAGCTTCATCGGTGGGAGGGGAGAGACCCAGTACTTC.

This clonotype was observed many times. This chain uses TRBV5-4 with TRBJ2-3; TRBD2 agrees at 12 bases. Trimming took 4 bases from V and 4 from J; bases not matched to a gene: 7. Germline CDR1 reads SGHNT; CDR2 reads YYREEE (reference sequence). This CDR3 has 16 amino acids. CDR3 sequence reads: CASSPMTSGRPDTQYF. In DNA, the CDR3 is TGTGCCAGCAGCCCCATGACTAGCGGGAGACCAGATACGCAGTATTTT.

The rearrangement uses TRBV7-9 and TRBJ2-5; 7 bases are a match to TRBD1. The trim removed 5 bases at V and 3 bases at J, leaving 3 bases unmatched. This CDR3 region has 13 residues. Germline CDR1 and CDR2: SEHNR and FQNEAQ (reference sequence). The CDR3 nucleotides read TGTGCCAGCAGCCGACAGGGAAAAGAGACCCAGTACTTC. It encodes CASSRQGKETQYF.

This clonotype has at least ten counts. The chain has TRBV4-1 and TRBJ2-3; 11 bases line up with TRBD2. The germline V gene encodes CDR1 MGHRA and CDR2 YSYEKL. V shed 0 bases and J 0 bases; nucleotides not matched to a gene: 2. The CDR3 consists of 17 residues. CDR3 residues: CASSQDWTSGSTDTQYF. The CDR3 coding sequence is TGCGCCAGCAGCCAAGATTGGACTAGCGGGAGCACAGATACGCAGTATTTT.

This rearrangement joins TRBV7-2 to TRBJ2-1; TRBD2 matches at 10 bases. The germline V gene has CDR1 SGHTA and CDR2 FQGNSA. With V trimmed by 5 bases and J by 3 bases, 4 bases remained unmatched. The CDR3 runs to 15 residues. The DNA of the CDR3 is TGTGCCAGCAGCGCCCTAGCGGGAGTCTACAATGAGCAGTTCTTC. It encodes CASSALAGVYNEQFF.

V gene TRBV2 combines with J gene TRBJ2-2; D call uncertain. CDR1 and CDR2 (germline): SNHLY, FYNNEI. The CDR3 has 15 amino acids. Trimming took 5 bases from V and 0 from J, leaving 10 bases between them. CDR3 sequence: CASSPFGPNTGELFF. CDR3 DNA sequence: TGTGCCAGCAGTCCTTTTGGGCCGAACACCGGGGAGCTGTTTTTT.

This clonotype was seen only a few times. The rearrangement links TRBV7-7 to TRBJ2-5, with D perhaps given as TRBD1 or TRBD2 (6 bases each). Germline V CDR1 and CDR2: SSHAT, FNYEAQ (reference sequence). The CDR3 consists of 13 residues. V was trimmed by 8 bases and J by 5 bases, leaving 15 bases between them. The CDR3 sequence is CASSPGAVETQYF. The CDR3 DNA reads as TGTGCCAGCTCGCCGGGGGCGGTGGAGACCCAGTACTTC.

Only one count was recorded for this clonotype. The chain carries TRBV30 and TRBJ1-6, with TRBD1 as a possible D gene (5 bases). V dropped 0 bases and J dropped 11 bases, with 11 bases sitting between them. CDR1 and CDR2 (germline): GTSNPN, SVGIG (reference sequence). This CDR3 has 13 amino acids. The CDR3 reads CAWSVQAGPPLHF. The CDR3 DNA is TGTGCCTGGAGTGTACAAGCAGGGCCACCCCTCCACTTT.

As DNA, the CDR3 is TGTGCCACCGCGACTAGCGGGAGAACGAATGAGCAGTTCTTC. Its protein is CATATSGRTNEQFF. V gene TRBV19 combines with J gene TRBJ2-1, with TRBD2 identical over 12 bases. With 10 bases clipped from V and 7 bases from J, the junction kept 8 bases outside the gene matches. This CDR3 comprises 14 residues. CDR1 is LNHDA and CDR2 is SQIVND in the germline V gene (reference sequence).

The chain is built from TRBV18 and TRBJ1-1; no clear D. The CDR3 extends over 13 amino acids. The germline V and J ends were trimmed by 6 bases and 4 bases, with 12 bases remaining between them. CDR1 and CDR2 from the germline V gene are KGHSH and LQKENI. CDR3 sequence reads: CASSPGSATEAFF. CDR3 bases: TGTGCCAGCTCCCCGGGGTCAGCCACTGAAGCTTTCTTT.

The genes are TRBV12-3 or TRBV12-4 and TRBJ1-1; D is perhaps TRBD1 (5 bases). The length of the CDR3 is 17 residues. V lost 8 bases and J 5 bases, leaving 27 bases between the germline ends. CDR3 sequence reads: CASLPSASRAERTEAFF. CDR3 coding DNA: TGTGCCAGCCTCCCCTCGGCGAGCAGGGCGGAACGGACTGAAGCTTTCTTT.

The chain combines TRBV12-3 or TRBV12-4 with TRBJ1-1, with D unresolved. The germline V and J ends were trimmed by 1 base and 1 base, with 7 bases remaining between them. This CDR3 is built from 14 residues. The DNA for the CDR3 is TGTGCCAGCAGTTTAGGTTTGGGGAACACTGAAGCTTTCTTT. It is translated as CASSLGLGNTEAFF.

The V gene is TRBV12-5, the J gene TRBJ1-1; D remains ambiguous. V lost 6 bases and J lost 1, with 9 bases in between. The CDR3 is 13 residues long. Germline CDR1 reads LGHNT; CDR2 reads FRNRAP. This CDR3 is CASGLDGNTEAFF. In DNA, the CDR3 is TGTGCTAGTGGACTGGACGGGAACACTGAAGCTTTCTTT.

The V and J genes are TRBV5-1 and TRBJ2-6; the D is unclear. Trimming took off 0 bases at V and 0 bases at J, with 10 bases between the two ends. CDR1 SGHRS and CDR2 YFSETQ come from the germline V gene. The CDR3 runs to 17 residues. This CDR3 reads CASSLVGPRSGANVLTF. In nucleotides, the CDR3 is TGCGCCAGCAGCTTGGTTGGCCCCCGCTCTGGGGCCAACGTCCTGACTTTC.

This clonotype was detected a few times. This chain uses TRBV7-6 with TRBJ2-1; D is undetermined. This CDR3 comprises 15 residues. Germline V gene sequence: CDR1 SGHVS, CDR2 FNYEAQ. V shed 1 base and J shed 4 bases, with 11 bases lying between them. The CDR3, as DNA: TGTGCCAGCAGCTTAGGCCCACAGAATTACAATGAGCAGTTCTTC. Translation gives CASSLGPQNYNEQFF.